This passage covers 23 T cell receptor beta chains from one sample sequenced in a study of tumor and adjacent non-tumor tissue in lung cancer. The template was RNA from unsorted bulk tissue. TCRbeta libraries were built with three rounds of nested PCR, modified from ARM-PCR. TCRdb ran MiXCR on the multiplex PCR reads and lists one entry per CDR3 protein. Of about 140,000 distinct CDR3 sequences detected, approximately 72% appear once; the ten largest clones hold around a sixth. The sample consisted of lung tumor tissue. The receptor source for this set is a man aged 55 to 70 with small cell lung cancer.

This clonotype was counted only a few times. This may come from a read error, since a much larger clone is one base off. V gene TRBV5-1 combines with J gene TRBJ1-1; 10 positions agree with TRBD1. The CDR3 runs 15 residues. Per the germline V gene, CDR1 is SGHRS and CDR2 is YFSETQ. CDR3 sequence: CANSQFGTGVTEAFF. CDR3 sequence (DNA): TGCGCCAACAGCCAGTTCGGGACAGGGGTCACTGAAGCTTTCTTT. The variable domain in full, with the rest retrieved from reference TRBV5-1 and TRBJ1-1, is KAGVTQTPRYLIKTRGQQVTLSCSPISGHRSVSWYQQTPGQGLQFLFEYFSETQRNKGNFPGRFSGRQFSNSRSEMNVSTLELGDSALYLCANSQFGTGVTEAFFGQGTRLTVV.

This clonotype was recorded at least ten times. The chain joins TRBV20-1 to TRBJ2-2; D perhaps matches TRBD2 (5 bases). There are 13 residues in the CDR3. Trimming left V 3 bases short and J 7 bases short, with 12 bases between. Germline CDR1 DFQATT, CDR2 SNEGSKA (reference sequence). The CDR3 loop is CSASPRADGELFF. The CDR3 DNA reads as TGCAGTGCTAGCCCGAGGGCGGACGGGGAGCTGTTTTTT.

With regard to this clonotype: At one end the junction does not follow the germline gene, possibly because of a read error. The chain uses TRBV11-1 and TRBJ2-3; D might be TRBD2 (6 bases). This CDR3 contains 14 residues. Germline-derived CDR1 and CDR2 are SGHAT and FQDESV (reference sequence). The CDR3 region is CASSSTRGTDTQYF. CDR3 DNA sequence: TGTGCTAGCAGCTCAACCCGGGGGACCGATACGCAGTATTTT.

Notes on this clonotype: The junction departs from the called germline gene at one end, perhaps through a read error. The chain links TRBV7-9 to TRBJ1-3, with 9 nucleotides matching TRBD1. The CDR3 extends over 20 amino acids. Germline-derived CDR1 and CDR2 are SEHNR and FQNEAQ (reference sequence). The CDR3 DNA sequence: TGTGCCAGCAGCCACCAACTGGGACAGGGTAGCTCACAGTCTGGATACACCATATATTTT. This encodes CASSHQLGQGSSQSGYTIYF.

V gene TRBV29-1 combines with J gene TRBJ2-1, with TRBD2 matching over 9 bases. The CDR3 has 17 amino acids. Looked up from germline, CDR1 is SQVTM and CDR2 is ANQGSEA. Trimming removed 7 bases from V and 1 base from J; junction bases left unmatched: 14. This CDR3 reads CSGLQGSSGMSYNEQFF. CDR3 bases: TGCAGCGGCCTACAGGGGTCTAGCGGGATGTCCTACAATGAGCAGTTCTTC.

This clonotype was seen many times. The DNA of the CDR3 is TGTGCCAGCAGCTTAGAGGGGATTCACACTGAAGCTTTCTTT. It specifies CASSLEGIHTEAFF. The chain links TRBV11-2 to TRBJ1-1; D not certain. From germline, CDR1 is SGHAT and CDR2 FQNNGV. With 0 bases removed from V and 3 bases from J, the gap between germline ends came to 8 bases. The CDR3 covers 14 residues.

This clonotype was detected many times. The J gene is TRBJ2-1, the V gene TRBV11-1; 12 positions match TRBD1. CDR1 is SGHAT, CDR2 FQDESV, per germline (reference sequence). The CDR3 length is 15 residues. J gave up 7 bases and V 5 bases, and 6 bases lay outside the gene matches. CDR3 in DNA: TGTGCCAGCAGCCTGGGACAGGGGGCTGAAAATGAGCAGTTCTTC. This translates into CASSLGQGAENEQFF. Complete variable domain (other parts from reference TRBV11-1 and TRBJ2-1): EAEVAQSPRYKITEKSQAVAFWCDPISGHATLYWYRQILGQGPELLVQFQDESVVDDSQLPKDRFSAERLKGVDSTLKIQPAELGDSAMYLCASSLGQGAENEQFFGPGTRLTVL.

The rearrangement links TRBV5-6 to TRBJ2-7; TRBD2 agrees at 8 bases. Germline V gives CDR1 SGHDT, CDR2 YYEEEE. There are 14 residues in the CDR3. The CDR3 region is CASRKLAGTDERYV. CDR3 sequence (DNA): TGTGCCAGCAGAAAATTAGCGGGAACGGACGAGCGGTACGTC.

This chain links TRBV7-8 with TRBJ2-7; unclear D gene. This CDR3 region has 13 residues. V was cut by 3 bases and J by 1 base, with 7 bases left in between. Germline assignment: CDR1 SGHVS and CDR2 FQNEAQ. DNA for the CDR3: TGTGCCAGCAGCTTCTCGCGATCCTACGAGCAGTACTTC. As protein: CASSFSRSYEQYF.

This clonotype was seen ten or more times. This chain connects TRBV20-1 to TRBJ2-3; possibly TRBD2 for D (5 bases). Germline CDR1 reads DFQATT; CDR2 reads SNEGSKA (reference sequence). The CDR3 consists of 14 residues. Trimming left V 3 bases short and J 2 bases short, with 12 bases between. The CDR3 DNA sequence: TGCAGTGCTAGGCGCGGGCCTGACACAGATACGCAGTATTTT. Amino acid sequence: CSARRGPDTDTQYF.

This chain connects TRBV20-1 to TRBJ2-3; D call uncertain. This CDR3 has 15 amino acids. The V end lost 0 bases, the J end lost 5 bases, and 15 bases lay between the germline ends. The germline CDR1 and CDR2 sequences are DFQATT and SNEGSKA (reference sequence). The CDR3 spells CSARDPDRVRDTQYF. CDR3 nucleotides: TGCAGTGCTAGAGATCCGGATCGAGTCCGAGATACGCAGTATTTT.

The DNA of the CDR3 is TGTGCCATCAGCTATCAAGTGGGAGAGTACAATGAGCAGTTCTTC. Protein: CAISYQVGEYNEQFF. The chain is built from TRBV10-3 and TRBJ2-1, with a tentative D call TRBD2 (5 bases). CDR1 ENHRY and CDR2 SYGVKD come from the germline V gene. The V end lost 6 bases, the J end lost 4 bases, and 16 bases lay between the germline ends. The CDR3 has 15 amino acids.

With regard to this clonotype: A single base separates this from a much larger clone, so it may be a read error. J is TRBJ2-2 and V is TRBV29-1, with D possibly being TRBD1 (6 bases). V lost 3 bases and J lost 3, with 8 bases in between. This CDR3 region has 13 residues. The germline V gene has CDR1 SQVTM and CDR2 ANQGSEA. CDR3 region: CSVEPGDTGELFF. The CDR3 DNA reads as TGCAGCGTTGAGCCAGGGGACACCGGGGAGCTGTTTTTT.

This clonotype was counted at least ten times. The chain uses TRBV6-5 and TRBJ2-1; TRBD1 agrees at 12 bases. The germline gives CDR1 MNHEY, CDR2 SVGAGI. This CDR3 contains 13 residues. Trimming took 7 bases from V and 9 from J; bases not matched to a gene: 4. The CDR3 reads CASKGTGGAEQFF. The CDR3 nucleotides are TGTGCCAGCAAGGGGACAGGGGGCGCTGAGCAGTTCTTC.

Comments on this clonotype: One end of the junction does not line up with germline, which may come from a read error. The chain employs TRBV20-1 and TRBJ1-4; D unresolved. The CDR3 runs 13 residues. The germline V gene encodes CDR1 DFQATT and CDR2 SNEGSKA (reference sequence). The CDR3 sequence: CNARGPVNEKLFF. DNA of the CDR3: TGCAATGCTAGAGGACCGGTTAATGAAAAACTGTTTTTT.

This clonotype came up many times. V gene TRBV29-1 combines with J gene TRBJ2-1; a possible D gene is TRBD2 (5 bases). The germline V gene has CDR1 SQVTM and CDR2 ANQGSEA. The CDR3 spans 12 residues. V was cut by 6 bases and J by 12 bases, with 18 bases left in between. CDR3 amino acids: CSVRGTSEGQFF. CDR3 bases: TGCAGCGTCCGGGGAACCTCCGAGGGGCAGTTCTTC.

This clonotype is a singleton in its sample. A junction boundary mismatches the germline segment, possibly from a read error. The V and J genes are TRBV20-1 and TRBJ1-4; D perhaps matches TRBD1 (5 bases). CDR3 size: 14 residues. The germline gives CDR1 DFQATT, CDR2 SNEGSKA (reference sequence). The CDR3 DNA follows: TGCAGTGCTTTTCAGCGCTTCAGGGATGAAAAAGTGTTTTTT. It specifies CSAFQRFRDEKVFF.

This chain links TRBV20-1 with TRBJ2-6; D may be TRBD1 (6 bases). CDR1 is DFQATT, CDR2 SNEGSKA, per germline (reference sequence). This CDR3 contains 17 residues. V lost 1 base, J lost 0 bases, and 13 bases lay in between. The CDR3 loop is CSARGPRGGSGANVLTF. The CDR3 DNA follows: TGCAGTGCTAGAGGTCCGAGAGGGGGCTCTGGGGCCAACGTCCTGACTTTC.

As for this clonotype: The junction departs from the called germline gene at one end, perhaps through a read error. CDR3 in DNA: TGTGCCTGCAGAGGACTTTCCTACGAGCAGTACTTC. Translation: CACRGLSYEQYF. The J gene is TRBJ2-7, the V gene TRBV12-3 or TRBV12-4; D perhaps matches TRBD2 (5 bases). This CDR3 has 12 amino acids.

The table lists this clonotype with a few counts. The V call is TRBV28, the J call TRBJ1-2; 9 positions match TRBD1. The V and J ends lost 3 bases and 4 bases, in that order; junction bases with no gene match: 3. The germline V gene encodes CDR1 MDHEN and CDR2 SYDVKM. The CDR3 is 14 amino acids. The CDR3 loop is CASSFRDRAYGYTF. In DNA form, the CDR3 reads TGTGCCAGCAGTTTTAGGGACAGGGCCTATGGCTACACCTTC.

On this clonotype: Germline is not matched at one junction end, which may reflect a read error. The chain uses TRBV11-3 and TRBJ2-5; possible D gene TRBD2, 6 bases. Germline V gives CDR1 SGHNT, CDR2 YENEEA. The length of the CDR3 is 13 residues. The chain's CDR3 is CASAEGPQEIQYF. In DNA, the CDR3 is TGTGCCAGCGCGGAGGGGCCGCAAGAGATCCAGTACTTC. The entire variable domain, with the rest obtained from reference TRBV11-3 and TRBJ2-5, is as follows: EAGVVQSPRYKIIEKKQPVAFWCNPISGHNTLYWYLQNLGQGPELLIRYENEEAVDDSQLPKDRFSAERLKGVDSTLKIQPAELGDSAVYLCASAEGPQEIQYFGPGTRLLVL.

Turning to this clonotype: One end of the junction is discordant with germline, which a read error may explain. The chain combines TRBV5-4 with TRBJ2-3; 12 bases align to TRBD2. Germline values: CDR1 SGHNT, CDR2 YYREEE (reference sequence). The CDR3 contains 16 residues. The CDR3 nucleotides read TGCGCCGTCAGCGCGGGACTAGCGGGCACCACAGATACGCAGTATTTT. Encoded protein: CAVSAGLAGTTDTQYF.

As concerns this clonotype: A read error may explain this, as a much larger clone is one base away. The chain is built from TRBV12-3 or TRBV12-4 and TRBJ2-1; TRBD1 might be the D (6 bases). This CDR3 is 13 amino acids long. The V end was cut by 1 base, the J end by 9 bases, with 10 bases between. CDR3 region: CASSLGGRREQFF. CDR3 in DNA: TGTGCCAGCAGTTTAGGGGGGCGCCGTGAGCAGTTCTTC.